Listed here are 14 T cell receptor beta chains from one sample, sequenced in a study of cytomegalovirus exposure and HLA in healthy donors. A multiplex PCR was run with 60 Vbeta primers and 13 Jbeta primers. Sequenced by immunoSEQ multiplex PCR; TCRdb stores in-frame clones only, minus some. The sample includes over 150,000 clones, approximately 79% of them seen just once. Sequencing input: PBMCs. The receptors shown here come from a man aged 55 to 70 in good health and CMV-seronegative.

The gene calls are TRBV2 and TRBJ1-1, with D possibly TRBD1 on 6 matching bases. The CDR3 runs 13 residues. V lost 10 bases and J lost 4, with 16 bases in between. Germline-derived CDR1 and CDR2 are SNHLY and FYNNEI. CDR3 bases: TGTGCCACAACCCCAGGGGTCGCCACTGAAGCTTTCTTT. Translation gives CATTPGVATEAFF.

This clone was counted a few times. This rearrangement joins TRBV2 to TRBJ2-3; the match to TRBD2 covers 14 bases. Looked up from germline, CDR1 is SNHLY and CDR2 is FYNNEI. This CDR3 region has 18 residues. V was pared by 3 bases and J by 0 bases, with 5 bases of the junction left unmatched. This CDR3 is CASSETSGGAGSTDTQYF. CDR3 DNA sequence: TGTGCCAGCAGTGAGACTAGCGGGGGGGCGGGAAGCACAGATACGCAGTATTTT.

The rearrangement uses TRBV5-1 and TRBJ2-1; 7 positions agree with TRBD2. Looked up from germline, CDR1 is SGHRS and CDR2 is YFSETQ. J was trimmed by 1 base and V by 4 bases; bases with no gene match: 11. CDR3 size: 17 residues. The CDR3 region is CASSQLIREGSYNEQFF. The CDR3 nucleotides are TGCGCCAGCAGCCAGTTAATCAGGGAGGGGTCCTACAATGAGCAGTTCTTC.

This chain uses TRBV5-1 with TRBJ2-2, with 7 bases that match TRBD1. Per germline, CDR1 SGHRS and CDR2 YFSETQ. This CDR3 has 16 amino acids. Trimming removed 0 bases from V and 6 bases from J; junction bases left unmatched: 8. The CDR3 nucleotides are TGCGCCAGCAGCTTGGGACAGGGAGAATCGGCCGGGGAGCTGTTTTTT. It translates to CASSLGQGESAGELFF.

This clone was counted a few times. This chain joins TRBV9 and TRBJ2-5; TRBD2 might be the D (6 bases). Trimming took off 0 bases at V and 1 base at J, with 10 bases between the two ends. Germline CDR1 and CDR2: SGDLS and YYNGEE. This CDR3 is 15 amino acids long. The CDR3 spells CASSVVAGPQETQYF. The CDR3 region has the DNA TGTGCCAGCAGCGTAGTGGCGGGACCCCAAGAGACCCAGTACTTC. Together with reference TRBV9 and TRBJ2-5, the CDR3 gives the full variable domain: DSGVTQTPKHLITATGQRVTLRCSPRSGDLSVYWYQQSLDQGLQFLIQYYNGEERAKGNILERFSAQQFPDLHSELNLSSLELGDSALYFCASSVVAGPQETQYFGPGTRLLVL.

The chain links TRBV27 to TRBJ1-2, with 9 positions matching TRBD1. Germline CDR1 MNHEY, CDR2 SMNVEV (reference sequence). CDR3 length equals 12 residues. With 5 bases clipped from V and 9 bases from J, the junction kept 4 bases outside the gene matches. The CDR3 coding sequence is TGTGCCAGCAGTGAGGGACAGGGCCGCTACACCTTC. Its protein product is CASSEGQGRYTF.

The CDR3 region is CASSSGFGNQPQHF. DNA of the CDR3: TGTGCCAGCAGTTCGGGGTTCGGCAATCAGCCCCAGCATTTT. This rearrangement joins TRBV28 to TRBJ1-5; D not certain. CDR1 is MDHEN, CDR2 SYDVKM, per germline. V dropped 4 bases and J dropped 2 bases, with 9 bases sitting between them. The CDR3 runs 14 residues.

The CDR3 region has the DNA TGTGCCAGCTCACCCATCCCTAGCGGGGTCTCCTACAATGAGCAGTTCTTC. It translates to CASSPIPSGVSYNEQFF. The chain uses TRBV18 and TRBJ2-1; TRBD2 aligns across 9 bases. Trimming took 3 bases from V and 0 from J; bases not matched to a gene: 6. The length of the CDR3 is 17 residues. Germline V gives CDR1 KGHSH, CDR2 LQKENI.

This clone was seen only a few times. V is TRBV4-1 and J is TRBJ1-4; 9 bases are a match to TRBD1. Losses at the gene ends were 1 base for V and 8 bases for J; bases not matched to a gene: 5. There are 15 residues in the CDR3. Germline V lookup: CDR1 MGHRA, CDR2 YSYEKL. The CDR3 region is CASSQGGTGLEKLFF. DNA of the CDR3: TGCGCCAGCAGCCAAGGAGGGACAGGGCTGGAAAAACTGTTTTTT.

The CDR3 loop reads CASSLASGTSGRVHEQYF. In nucleotides, the CDR3 is TGTGCCAGCAGCTTAGCCTCCGGGACTAGCGGGAGGGTGCACGAGCAGTACTTC. This chain joins TRBV7-2 and TRBJ2-7; TRBD2 matches 16 bases. V gave up 0 bases and J gave up 5 bases; unmatched junction bases: 7. The CDR3 loop spans 18 amino acids. CDR1 SGHTA and CDR2 FQGNSA come from the germline V gene.

This clone was detected only a few times. This chain connects TRBV5-1 to TRBJ2-4, with 8 positions matching TRBD2. V lost 0 bases, J lost 2 bases, and 7 bases stayed unmatched. Per germline, CDR1 SGHRS and CDR2 YFSETQ. The CDR3 totals 17 residues. CDR3 sequence: CASSLEVSGTPKNIQYF. In DNA, the CDR3 is TGCGCCAGCAGCTTGGAGGTTAGCGGGACGCCCAAAAACATTCAGTACTTC.

This clone showed up just a few times. Other nucleotide sequences in the sample specify the same CDR3. The chain uses TRBV19 and TRBJ1-5, with 7 bases matching TRBD1. The trim removed 3 bases at V and 5 bases at J, leaving 4 bases unmatched. The CDR3 is 14 amino acids. CDR1 is LNHDA, CDR2 SQIVND, per germline (reference sequence). The CDR3 sequence is CASSIWTGDQPQHF. As DNA, the CDR3 is TGTGCCAGTAGTATCTGGACAGGAGATCAGCCCCAGCATTTT.

This sequence joins TRBV11-2 and TRBJ2-7; 7 bases are a match to TRBD1. The CDR3 covers 15 residues. The ends lost 8 bases at V and 4 bases at J; junction bases unmatched: 14. The germline gives CDR1 SGHAT, CDR2 FQNNGV. The CDR3 here is CASRPAGTASYEQYF. DNA for the CDR3: TGTGCCAGCCGCCCTGCCGGGACAGCTTCTTACGAGCAGTACTTC.

This clone has more than one count but fewer than ten. The V call is TRBV7-6, the J call TRBJ2-5; D gene unclear. The CDR3 contains 13 residues. Trimming removed 1 base at V and 5 bases at J, with 8 bases between. Germline lookup yields CDR1 SGHVS and CDR2 FNYEAQ. CDR3 protein: CASSLGFRETQYF. In DNA form, the CDR3 reads TGTGCCAGCAGCTTAGGGTTTCGGGAGACCCAGTACTTC.